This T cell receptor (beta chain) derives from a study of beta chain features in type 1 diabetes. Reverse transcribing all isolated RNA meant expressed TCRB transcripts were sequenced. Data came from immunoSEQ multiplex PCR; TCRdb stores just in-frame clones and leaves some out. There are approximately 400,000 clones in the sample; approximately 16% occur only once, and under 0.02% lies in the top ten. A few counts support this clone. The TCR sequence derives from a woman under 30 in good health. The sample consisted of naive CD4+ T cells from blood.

In DNA, the CDR3 is TGTGCCAGCAGCACTCCTGGACTAGCGGAAAACATTCAGTACTTC. Protein: CASSTPGLAENIQYF. The chain links TRBV28 to TRBJ2-4, with 10 bases that match TRBD2. Per the germline V gene, CDR1 is MDHEN and CDR2 is SYDVKM. The J segment lost 5 bases and the V segment lost 6 bases, leaving 7 bases of the junction unmatched. There are 15 residues in the CDR3. The full variable domain, with the rest looked up from reference TRBV28 and TRBJ2-4, is DVKVTQSSRYLVKRTGEKVFLECVQDMDHENMFWYRQDPGLGLRLIYFSYDVKMKEKGDIPEGYSVSREKKERFSLILESASTNQTSMYLCASSTPGLAENIQYFGAGTRLSVL.